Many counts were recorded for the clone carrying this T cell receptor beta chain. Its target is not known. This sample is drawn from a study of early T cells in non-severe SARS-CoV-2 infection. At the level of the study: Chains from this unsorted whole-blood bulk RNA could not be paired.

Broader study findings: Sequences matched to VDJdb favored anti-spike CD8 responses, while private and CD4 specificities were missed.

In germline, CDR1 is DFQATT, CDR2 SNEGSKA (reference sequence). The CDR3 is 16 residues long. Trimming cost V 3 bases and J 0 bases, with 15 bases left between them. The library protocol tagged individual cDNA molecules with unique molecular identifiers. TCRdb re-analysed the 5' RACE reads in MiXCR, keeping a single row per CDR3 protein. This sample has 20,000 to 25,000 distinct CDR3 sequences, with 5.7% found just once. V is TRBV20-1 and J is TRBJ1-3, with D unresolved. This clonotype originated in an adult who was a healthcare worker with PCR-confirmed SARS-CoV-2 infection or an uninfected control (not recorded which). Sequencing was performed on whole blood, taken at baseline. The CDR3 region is CSAREQAQFSGNTIYF. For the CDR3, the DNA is TGCAGTGCTAGGGAACAAGCACAATTCTCTGGAAACACCATATATTTT.